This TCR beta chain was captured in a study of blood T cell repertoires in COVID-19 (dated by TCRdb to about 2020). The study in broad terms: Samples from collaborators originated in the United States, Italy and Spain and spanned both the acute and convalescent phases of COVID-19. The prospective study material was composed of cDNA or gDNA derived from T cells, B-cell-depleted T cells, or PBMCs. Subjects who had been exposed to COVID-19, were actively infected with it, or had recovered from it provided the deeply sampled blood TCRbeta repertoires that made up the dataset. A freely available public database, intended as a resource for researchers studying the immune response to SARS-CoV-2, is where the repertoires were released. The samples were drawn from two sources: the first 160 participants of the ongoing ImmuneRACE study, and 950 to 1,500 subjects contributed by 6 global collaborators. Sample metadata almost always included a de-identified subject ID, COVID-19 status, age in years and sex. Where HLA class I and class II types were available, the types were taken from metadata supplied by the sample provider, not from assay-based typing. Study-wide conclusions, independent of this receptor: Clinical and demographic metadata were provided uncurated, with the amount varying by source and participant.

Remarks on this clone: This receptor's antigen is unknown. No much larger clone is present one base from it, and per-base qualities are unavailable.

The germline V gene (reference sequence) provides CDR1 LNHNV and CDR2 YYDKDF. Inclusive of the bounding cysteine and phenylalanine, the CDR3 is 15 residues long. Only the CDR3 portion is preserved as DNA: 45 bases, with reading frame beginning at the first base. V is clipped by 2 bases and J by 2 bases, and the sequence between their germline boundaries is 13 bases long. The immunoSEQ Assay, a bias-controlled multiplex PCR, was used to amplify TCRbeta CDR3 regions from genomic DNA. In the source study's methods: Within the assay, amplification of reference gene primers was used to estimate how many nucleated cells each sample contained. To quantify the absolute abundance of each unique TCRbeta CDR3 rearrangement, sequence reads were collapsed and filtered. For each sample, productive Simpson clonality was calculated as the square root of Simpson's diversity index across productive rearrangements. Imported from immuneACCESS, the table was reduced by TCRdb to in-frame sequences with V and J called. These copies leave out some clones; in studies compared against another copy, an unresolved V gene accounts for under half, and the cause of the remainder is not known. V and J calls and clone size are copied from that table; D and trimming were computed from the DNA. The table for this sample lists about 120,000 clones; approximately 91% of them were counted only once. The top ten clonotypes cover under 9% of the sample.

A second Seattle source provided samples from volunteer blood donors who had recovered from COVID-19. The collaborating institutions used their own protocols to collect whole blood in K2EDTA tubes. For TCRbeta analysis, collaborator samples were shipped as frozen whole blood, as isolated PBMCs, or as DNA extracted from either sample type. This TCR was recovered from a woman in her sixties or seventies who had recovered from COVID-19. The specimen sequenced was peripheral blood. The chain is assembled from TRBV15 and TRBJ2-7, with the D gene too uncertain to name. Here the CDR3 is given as CATSRNPVMTYEQYF. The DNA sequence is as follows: TGTGCCACCAGCAGAAACCCAGTGATGACCTACGAGCAGTACTTC.